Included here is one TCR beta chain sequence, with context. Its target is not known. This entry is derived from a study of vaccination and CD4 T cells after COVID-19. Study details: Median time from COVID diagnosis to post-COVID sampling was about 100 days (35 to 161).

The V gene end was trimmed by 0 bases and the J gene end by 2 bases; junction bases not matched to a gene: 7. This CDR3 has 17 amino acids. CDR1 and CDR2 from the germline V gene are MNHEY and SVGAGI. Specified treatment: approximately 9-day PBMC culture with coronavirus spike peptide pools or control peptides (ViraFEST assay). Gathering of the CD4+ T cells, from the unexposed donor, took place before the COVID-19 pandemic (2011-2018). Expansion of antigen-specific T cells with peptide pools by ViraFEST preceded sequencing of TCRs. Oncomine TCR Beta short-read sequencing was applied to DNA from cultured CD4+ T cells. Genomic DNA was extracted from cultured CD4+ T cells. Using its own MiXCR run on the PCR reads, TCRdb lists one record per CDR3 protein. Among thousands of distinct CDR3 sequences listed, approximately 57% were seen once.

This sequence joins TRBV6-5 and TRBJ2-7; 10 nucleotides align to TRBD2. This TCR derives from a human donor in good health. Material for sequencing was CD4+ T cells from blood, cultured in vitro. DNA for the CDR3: TGTGCCAGCAGTTACTCGAATTTACTAGCGGGGACCTACGAGCAGTACTTC. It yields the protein CASSYSNLLAGTYEQYF.